This T cell receptor beta chain was found in a study of cytotoxic CD8 clonotypes in ibrutinib-treated CLL. This CDR3 has 14 residues. From germline, CDR1 is GTSNPN and CDR2 SVGIG (reference sequence). V lost 3 bases to trimming and J lost 4 bases, with 13 bases between them. Assay used: immunoSEQ multiplex PCR; TCRdb lists only in-frame clones, some missing. The data show some 300,000 clones, with almost 80% seen just once and roughly 7% held by the top ten. The chain links TRBV30 to TRBJ2-1; a weak D match, TRBD1 (5 bases). This TCR derives from a human donor with chronic lymphocytic leukemia. This specimen was PBMCs, taken before ibrutinib treatment. The chain's CDR3 is CAWSLTGFYNEQFF. The CDR3 DNA sequence: TGTGCCTGGAGCCTAACAGGATTTTACAATGAGCAGTTCTTC.